The 23 T cell receptor beta chains presented below share a single source sample, sequenced in a study of blood T cell repertoires in COVID-19. Using immunoSEQ multiplex PCR, the repertoire was profiled, and TCRdb retains in-frame clones only, with some absent. The repertoire has 280,000 or so clones, approximately 89% of them found once; the top ten carry less than 3%. The source material was PBMCs or T cells enriched from blood (not recorded which). These receptors came from a woman aged 50 to 65 who had been exposed to COVID-19.

The chain is built from TRBV10-3 and TRBJ2-1, with TRBD2 identical over 7 bases. J was trimmed by 5 bases and V by 6 bases; bases with no gene match: 4. The V gene's germline CDR1 is ENHRY and CDR2 SYGVKD. The CDR3 sequence is 13 residues long. The CDR3 region has the DNA TGTGCCATCAGAGCGGGGCTGAACAATGAGCAGTTCTTC. Encoded protein: CAIRAGLNNEQFF.

This chain uses TRBV6-5 with TRBJ2-7; D may be TRBD2 (7 bases). From germline, CDR1 is MNHEY and CDR2 SVGAGI. CDR3 length: 15 amino acids. The ends were cut back, 7 bases at V and 0 bases at J, with 16 bases in the middle. CDR3: CASTTGGAPSYEQYF. The DNA of the CDR3 is TGTGCCAGCACTACTGGGGGGGCCCCCTCCTACGAGCAGTACTTC.

The rearrangement links TRBV7-8 to TRBJ1-1; D remains unclear. The CDR3 contains 13 residues. CDR1 and CDR2 from the germline V gene are SGHVS and FQNEAQ. Trimming removed 0 bases at V and 11 bases at J, with 13 bases between. Here the CDR3 DNA reads TGTGCCAGCAGCTTAGCGCGAGGACTTATGGCTTTCTTT. Its translation: CASSLARGLMAFF.

This sequence joins TRBV4-1 and TRBJ2-5; no clear D gene. Germline V gene data show CDR1 as MGHRA and CDR2 as YSYEKL. The CDR3 is 15 amino acids. The V end was cut by 0 bases, the J end by 1 base, with 9 bases between. This chain's CDR3 is CASSQELLPQETQYF. For the CDR3, the DNA is TGCGCCAGCAGCCAAGAATTGCTACCCCAAGAGACCCAGTACTTC.

This clone was seen once. The chain has TRBV27 and TRBJ1-3; tentatively, D is TRBD1 (5 bases). The CDR3 spans 14 residues. V lost 6 bases to trimming and J lost 0 bases, with 9 bases between them. CDR1 is MNHEY and CDR2 is SMNVEV in the germline V gene (reference sequence). CDR3 loop: CASRQTGSGNTIYF. The CDR3 bases are TGTGCCAGCAGGCAAACAGGCTCTGGAAACACCATATATTTT.

This clone was seen just once. This chain joins TRBV11-2 and TRBJ2-5, with 14 bases that match TRBD2. Per the germline V gene, CDR1 is SGHAT and CDR2 is FQNNGV. Unmatched junction bases numbered 8, after V lost 4 bases and J lost 7 bases. This CDR3 region has 16 residues. The CDR3 DNA is TGTGCCAGCAGCTCGGGACTAGCGGGGGCCGGGGGGACCCAGTACTTC. Residues: CASSSGLAGAGGTQYF.

The gene calls are TRBV5-4 and TRBJ2-2; 10 positions agree with TRBD2. Germline CDR1 reads SGHNT; CDR2 reads YYREEE (reference sequence). Unmatched junction bases numbered 8, after V lost 4 bases and J lost 2 bases. The CDR3 spans 17 residues. DNA for the CDR3: TGTGCCAGCAGCGCCCCCATAGCGGGGGGAAACACCGGGGAGCTGTTTTTT. It is translated as CASSAPIAGGNTGELFF. The full variable domain, rest sourced from reference TRBV5-4 and TRBJ2-2, is ETGVTQSPTHLIKTRGQQVTLRCSSQSGHNTVSWYQQALGQGPQFIFQYYREEENGRGNFPPRFSGLQFPNYSSELNVNALELDDSALYLCASSAPIAGGNTGELFFGEGSRLTVL.

The V and J genes are TRBV25-1 and TRBJ2-3, with 7 nucleotides matching TRBD1. The J segment lost 2 bases and the V segment lost 3 bases, leaving 5 bases of the junction unmatched. The germline V gene encodes CDR1 MGHDK and CDR2 SYGVNS. The CDR3 consists of 15 residues. CDR3 DNA: TGTGCCAGCAGTGAGACGGGACAGATCACAGATACGCAGTATTTT. Translated, it gives CASSETGQITDTQYF.

The gene calls are TRBV11-1 and TRBJ2-3, with 11 bases lining up with TRBD1. Trimming cost V 5 bases and J 2 bases; bases outside gene matches: 3. This CDR3 spans 15 amino acids. The germline V gene encodes CDR1 SGHAT and CDR2 FQDESV (reference sequence). CDR3 sequence reads: CASSPGQGDTDTQYF. Here the CDR3 DNA reads TGTGCCAGCAGCCCGGGACAGGGGGACACAGATACGCAGTATTTT.

This chain uses TRBV19 with TRBJ2-6, with a possible D match to TRBD2 (5 bases). In germline, CDR1 is LNHDA, CDR2 SQIVND (reference sequence). The ends were cut back, 6 bases at V and 2 bases at J, with 11 bases in the middle. The CDR3 has 15 amino acids. This CDR3 reads CASRETEAGANVLTF. In DNA form, the CDR3 reads TGTGCCAGTAGGGAAACGGAGGCTGGGGCCAACGTCCTGACTTTC.

V usage is TRBV20-1 and J usage is TRBJ2-3; 9 positions match TRBD2. Germline V gene lookup returns CDR1 DFQATT and CDR2 SNEGSKA (reference sequence). This CDR3 is 15 amino acids long. V gave up 3 bases and J gave up 4 bases; unmatched junction bases: 8. The chain's CDR3 is CSASWAGGASDTQYF. CDR3 bases: TGCAGTGCTAGTTGGGCGGGGGGGGCATCAGATACGCAGTATTTT.

The genes are TRBV7-9 and TRBJ2-1; 7 bases line up with TRBD2. CDR1 and CDR2 (germline): SEHNR, FQNEAQ (reference sequence). After removal of 7 bases from V and 4 bases from J, the junction contained 4 bases not matched to a gene. This CDR3 spans 13 amino acids. In DNA form, the CDR3 reads TGTGCCAGCATAACTAGCGAGTACAATGAGCAGTTCTTC. Translated, it gives CASITSEYNEQFF.

This chain connects TRBV5-1 to TRBJ1-2; D call uncertain. V lost 3 bases, J lost 1 base, and 7 bases lay in between. Germline V gene sequence: CDR1 SGHRS, CDR2 YFSETQ. The CDR3 has 13 amino acids. The CDR3 spells CASSSAGNYGYTF. In DNA, the CDR3 is TGCGCCAGCAGCTCCGCGGGTAACTATGGCTACACCTTC.

This clone is a singleton in its sample. CDR3: CASSLRQATNTEAFF. In DNA, the CDR3 is TGTGCCAGCTCACTAAGACAGGCGACAAACACTGAAGCTTTCTTT. V and J are TRBV18 and TRBJ1-1; tentatively, D is TRBD1 (6 bases). V was trimmed by 4 bases and J by 2 bases, leaving 14 bases between them. Germline V gives CDR1 KGHSH, CDR2 LQKENI. The CDR3 spans 15 residues.

A single count supports this clone. J is TRBJ2-5 and V is TRBV30; weak D call: TRBD2 (6 bases). V shed 0 bases and J shed 7 bases, with 12 bases lying between them. Germline lookup yields CDR1 GTSNPN and CDR2 SVGIG (reference sequence). The CDR3 runs to 13 residues. The CDR3 region is CAWSVRLEGTQYF. The CDR3 region has the DNA TGTGCCTGGAGTGTACGATTGGAGGGGACCCAGTACTTC.

The genes are TRBV7-6 and TRBJ1-3; 7 bases are shared with TRBD1. The V gene end was trimmed by 1 base and the J gene end by 0 bases; junction bases not matched to a gene: 0. The CDR3 runs 15 residues. CDR1 SGHVS and CDR2 FNYEAQ come from the germline V gene. The CDR3 region has the DNA TGTGCCAGCAGCTTAGACAGGGGCTCTGGAAACACCATATATTTT. Its translation is CASSLDRGSGNTIYF.

The chain joins TRBV5-4 to TRBJ2-7, with D unclear. The CDR3 length is 16 residues. Between the trimmed V and J ends, which lost 4 bases and 0 bases, there was a span of 17 bases. Germline values: CDR1 SGHNT, CDR2 YYREEE (reference sequence). The CDR3 loop reads CASSPGSSLSSYEQYF. Here the CDR3 DNA reads TGTGCCAGCAGCCCCGGTTCCTCACTTAGCTCCTACGAGCAGTACTTC.

The rearrangement uses TRBV2 and TRBJ2-6; 7 positions agree with TRBD1. This CDR3 has 15 residues. Germline CDR1 reads SNHLY; CDR2 reads FYNNEI. V was pared by 5 bases and J by 4 bases, with 5 bases of the junction left unmatched. The CDR3, as DNA: TGTGCCAGCAGTCGGACAGGCAAGGGGGCCAACGTCCTGACTTTC. Translating it yields CASSRTGKGANVLTF.

Only a few counts were recorded for this clone. This chain connects TRBV3-1 (or the pseudogene TRBV3-2) to TRBJ2-2; D not certain. This CDR3 has 13 amino acids. With 1 base removed from V and 4 bases from J, the gap between germline ends came to 4 bases. The germline V gene has CDR1 LGHDT and CDR2 YNNKEL (reference sequence). CDR3 region: CASSQAGTGELFF. The CDR3 DNA sequence: TGTGCCAGCAGCCAAGCGGGCACCGGGGAGCTGTTTTTT.

The V gene is TRBV7-2, the J gene TRBJ1-5; D is unresolved. From germline, CDR1 is SGHTA and CDR2 FQGNSA. Trimming left V 5 bases short and J 9 bases short, with 14 bases between. This CDR3 region has 13 residues. The CDR3 spells CASSESTAGPQHF. CDR3 nucleotide sequence: TGTGCCAGCAGCGAGAGTACGGCGGGGCCCCAGCATTTT.

This chain joins TRBV19 and TRBJ1-5; 10 nucleotides line up with TRBD1. Germline-derived CDR1 and CDR2 are LNHDA and SQIVND (reference sequence). The CDR3 sequence is 15 residues long. V lost 4 bases and J lost 4; bases outside the gene matches: 4. The CDR3 sequence is CASSKRQGANQPQHF. Written as DNA, the CDR3 is TGTGCCAGTAGTAAGAGACAGGGGGCAAATCAGCCCCAGCATTTT.

This chain uses TRBV30 with TRBJ2-7, with 15 bases fitting TRBD2. Germline CDR1 is GTSNPN and CDR2 is SVGIG (reference sequence). Trimming took 8 bases from V and 5 from J; bases not matched to a gene: 10. CDR3 size: 15 residues. The DNA of the CDR3 is TGTGCCGGACGGACTAGCGGGGGGGCTTTTGACGAGCAGTACTTC. Its translation: CAGRTSGGAFDEQYF.

The genes are TRBV4-2 and TRBJ2-7; 7 positions match TRBD1. Germline V gene data show CDR1 as LGHNA and CDR2 as YNFKEQ. This CDR3 contains 14 residues. V shed 2 bases, J shed 2 bases, and the junction held 3 bases outside the gene matches. Written as DNA, the CDR3 is TGTGCCAGCAGCCAACCGGGACAGACCTACGAGCAGTACTTC. Residues: CASSQPGQTYEQYF.